This TCR beta chain was sequenced for a study of shared clonotypes between healthy human individuals. Regarding the study as a whole: Generally, naive subsets came out with larger estimated richness than memory subsets.

Researchers partitioned CD4+ cells into CD45RA+ naive and CD45RA-negative memory subsets. Clones were sequenced by immunoSEQ multiplex PCR, and TCRdb holds only the in-frame ones, with some missing. This repertoire shows fewer than 2.5 million clones, 93% found once; its top ten account for 0.36%. Note on this clone: Its antigen remains unidentified.

The V gene end was trimmed by 6 bases and the J gene end by 3 bases; junction bases not matched to a gene: 4. The CDR3 has 14 residues. Looked up from germline, CDR1 is SQVTM and CDR2 is ANQGSEA. This receptor was taken from a young man in good health. Some clones in this sample may be carry-over from other donors' samples. This chain uses TRBV29-1 with TRBJ2-1; 11 positions agree with TRBD1. Specimen: naive CD4+ T cells from PBMCs. This sample's subset: CD45RA+ positively selected. The CDR3: CSVPGTGGYNEQFF. CDR3 DNA: TGCAGCGTCCCCGGGACAGGGGGCTACAATGAGCAGTTCTTC.